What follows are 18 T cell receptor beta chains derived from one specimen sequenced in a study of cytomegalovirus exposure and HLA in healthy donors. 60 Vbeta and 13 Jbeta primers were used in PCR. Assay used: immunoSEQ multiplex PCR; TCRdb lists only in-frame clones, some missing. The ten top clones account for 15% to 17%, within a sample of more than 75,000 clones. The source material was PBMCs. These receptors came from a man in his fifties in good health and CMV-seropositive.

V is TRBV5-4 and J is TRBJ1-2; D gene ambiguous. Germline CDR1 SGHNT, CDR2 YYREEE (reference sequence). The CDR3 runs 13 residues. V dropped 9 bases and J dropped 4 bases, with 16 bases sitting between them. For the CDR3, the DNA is TGTGCCACCTCCCTCGGGGAGACCTATGGCTACACCTTC. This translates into CATSLGETYGYTF.

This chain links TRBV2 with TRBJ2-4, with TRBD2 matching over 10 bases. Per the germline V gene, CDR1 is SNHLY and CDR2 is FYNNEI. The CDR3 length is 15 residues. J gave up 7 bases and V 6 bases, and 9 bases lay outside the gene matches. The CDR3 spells CASRSLAGGKNIQYF. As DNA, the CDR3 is TGTGCCAGCAGGAGCTTAGCGGGAGGAAAGAACATTCAGTACTTC. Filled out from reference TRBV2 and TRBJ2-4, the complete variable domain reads EPEVTQTPSHQVTQMGQEVILRCVPISNHLYFYWYRQILGQKVEFLVSFYNNEISEKSEIFDDQFSVERPDGSNFTLKIRSTKLEDSAMYFCASRSLAGGKNIQYFGAGTRLSVL.

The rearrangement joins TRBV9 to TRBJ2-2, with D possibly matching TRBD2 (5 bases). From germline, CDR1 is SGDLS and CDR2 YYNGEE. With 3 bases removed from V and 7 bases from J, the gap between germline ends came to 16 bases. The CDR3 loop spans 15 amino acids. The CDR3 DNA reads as TGTGCCAGCAGCGACCAAACTAGTTCTCTCGGGGAGCTGTTTTTT. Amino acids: CASSDQTSSLGELFF. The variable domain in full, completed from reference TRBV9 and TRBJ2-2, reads DSGVTQTPKHLITATGQRVTLRCSPRSGDLSVYWYQQSLDQGLQFLIQYYNGEERAKGNILERFSAQQFPDLHSELNLSSLELGDSALYFCASSDQTSSLGELFFGEGSRLTVL.

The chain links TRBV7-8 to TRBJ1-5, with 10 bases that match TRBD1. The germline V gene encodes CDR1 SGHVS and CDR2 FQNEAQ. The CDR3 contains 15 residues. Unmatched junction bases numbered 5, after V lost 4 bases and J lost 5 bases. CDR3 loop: CASSSDRGQDQPQHF. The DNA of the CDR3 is TGTGCCAGCAGCTCCGACAGGGGGCAAGATCAGCCCCAGCATTTT. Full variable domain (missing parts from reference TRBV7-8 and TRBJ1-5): GAGVSQSPRYKVAKRGQDVALRCDPISGHVSLFWYQQALGQGPEFLTYFQNEAQLDKSGLPSDRFFAERPEGSVSTLKIQRTQQEDSAVYLCASSSDRGQDQPQHFGDGTRLSIL.

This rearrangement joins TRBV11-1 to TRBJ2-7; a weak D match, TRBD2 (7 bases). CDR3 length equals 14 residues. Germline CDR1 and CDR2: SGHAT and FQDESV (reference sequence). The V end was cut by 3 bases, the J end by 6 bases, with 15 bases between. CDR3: CASSFARGAFEQYF. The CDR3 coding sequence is TGTGCCAGCAGCTTTGCCCGGGGGGCTTTCGAGCAGTACTTC.

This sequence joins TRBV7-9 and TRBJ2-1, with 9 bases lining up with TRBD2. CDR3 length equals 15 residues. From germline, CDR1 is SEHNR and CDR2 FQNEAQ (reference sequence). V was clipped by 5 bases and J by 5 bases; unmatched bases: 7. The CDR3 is CASSPGLARDNEQFF. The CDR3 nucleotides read TGTGCCAGCAGCCCGGGACTAGCTAGAGACAATGAGCAGTTCTTC.

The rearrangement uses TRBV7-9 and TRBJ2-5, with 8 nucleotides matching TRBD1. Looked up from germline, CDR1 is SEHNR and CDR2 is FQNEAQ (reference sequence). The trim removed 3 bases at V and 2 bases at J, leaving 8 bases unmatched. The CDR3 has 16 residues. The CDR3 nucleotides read TGTGCCAGCAGCTTCGGCGACAGGGGACTTCAAGAGACCCAGTACTTC. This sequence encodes CASSFGDRGLQETQYF.

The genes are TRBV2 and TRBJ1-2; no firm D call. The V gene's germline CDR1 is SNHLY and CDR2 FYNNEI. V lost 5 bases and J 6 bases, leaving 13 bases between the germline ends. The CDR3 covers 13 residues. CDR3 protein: CASSFDGGDGYTF. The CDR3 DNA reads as TGTGCCAGCAGTTTTGACGGCGGTGATGGCTACACCTTC.

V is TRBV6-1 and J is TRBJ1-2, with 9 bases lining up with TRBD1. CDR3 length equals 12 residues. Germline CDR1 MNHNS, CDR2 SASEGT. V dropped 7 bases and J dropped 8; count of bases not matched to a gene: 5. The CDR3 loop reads CASTPGQGGYTF. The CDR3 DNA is TGTGCCAGCACCCCGGGACAGGGAGGCTACACCTTC.

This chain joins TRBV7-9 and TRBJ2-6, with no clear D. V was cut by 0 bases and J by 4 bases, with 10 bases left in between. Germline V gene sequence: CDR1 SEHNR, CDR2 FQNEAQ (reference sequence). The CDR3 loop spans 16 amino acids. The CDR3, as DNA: TGTGCCAGCAGCTTAGCACGGTCTGCGGGGGCCAACGTCCTGACTTTC. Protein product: CASSLARSAGANVLTF.

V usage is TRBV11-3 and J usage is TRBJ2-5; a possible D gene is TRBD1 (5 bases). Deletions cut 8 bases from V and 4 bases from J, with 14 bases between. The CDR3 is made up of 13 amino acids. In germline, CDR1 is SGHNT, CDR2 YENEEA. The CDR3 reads CASHGALGETQYF. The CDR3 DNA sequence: TGTGCCAGCCATGGGGCCCTGGGAGAGACCCAGTACTTC.

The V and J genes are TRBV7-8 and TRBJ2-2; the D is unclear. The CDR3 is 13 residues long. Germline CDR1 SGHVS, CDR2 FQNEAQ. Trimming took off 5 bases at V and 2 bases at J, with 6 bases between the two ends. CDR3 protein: CASSPFNTGELFF. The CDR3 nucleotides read TGTGCCAGCAGCCCTTTTAACACCGGGGAGCTGTTTTTT.

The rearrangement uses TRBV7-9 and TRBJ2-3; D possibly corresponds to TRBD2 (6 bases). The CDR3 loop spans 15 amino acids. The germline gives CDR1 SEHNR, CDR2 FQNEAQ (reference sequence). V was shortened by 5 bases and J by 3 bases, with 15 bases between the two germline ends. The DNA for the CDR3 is TGTGCCAGCAGCGATACGGGAGATACAACAGATACGCAGTATTTT. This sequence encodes CASSDTGDTTDTQYF.

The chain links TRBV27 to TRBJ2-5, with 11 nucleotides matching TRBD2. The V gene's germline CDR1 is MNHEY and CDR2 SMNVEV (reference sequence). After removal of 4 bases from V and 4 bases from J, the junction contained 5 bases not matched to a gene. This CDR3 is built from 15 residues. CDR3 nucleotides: TGTGCCAGCAGTTCGCTAGCGGGAGGAGTAGAGACCCAGTACTTC. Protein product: CASSSLAGGVETQYF.

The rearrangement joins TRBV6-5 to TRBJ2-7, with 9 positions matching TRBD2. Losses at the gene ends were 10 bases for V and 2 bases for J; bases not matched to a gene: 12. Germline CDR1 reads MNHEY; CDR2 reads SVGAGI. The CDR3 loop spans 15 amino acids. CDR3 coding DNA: TGTGCCATAGGACCCCGACTAGCGGCACCCTACGAGCAGTACGTC. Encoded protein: CAIGPRLAAPYEQYV.

This CDR3 is CASRGQGVGEQYF. DNA for the CDR3: TGTGCCAGCAGGGGACAGGGGGTAGGCGAGCAGTACTTC. The rearrangement links TRBV6-5 to TRBJ2-7; TRBD1 agrees at 11 bases. The V segment lost 6 bases and the J segment 6 bases; nucleotides outside the gene matches: 4. Germline CDR1 reads MNHEY; CDR2 reads SVGAGI. The CDR3 spans 13 residues.

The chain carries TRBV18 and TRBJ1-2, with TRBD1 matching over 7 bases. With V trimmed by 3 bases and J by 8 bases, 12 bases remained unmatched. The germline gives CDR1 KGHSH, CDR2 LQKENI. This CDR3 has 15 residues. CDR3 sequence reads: CASSPATGLTIGYTF. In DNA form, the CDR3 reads TGTGCCAGCTCACCGGCGACAGGGTTGACTATCGGCTACACCTTC.

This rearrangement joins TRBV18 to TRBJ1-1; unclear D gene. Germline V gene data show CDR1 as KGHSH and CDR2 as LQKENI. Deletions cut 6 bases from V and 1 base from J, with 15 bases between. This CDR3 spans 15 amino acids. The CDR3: CASSRREGENTEAFF. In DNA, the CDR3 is TGTGCCAGCTCTCGCCGTGAGGGTGAGAACACTGAAGCTTTCTTT.